The rows below give T cell receptor beta chains drawn from one sample of a study of patients and donors after allogeneic stem cell transplantation. TCRdb reanalysed the RT-PCR reads using MiXCR and keeps one entry per CDR3 protein. The sample has approximately 150,000 distinct CDR3 sequences; 30% are singletons. Specimen: blood, either unsorted or a sorted T cell fraction (not recorded which). Every receptor here comes from a human donor who was either an allogeneic HSCT recipient or a stem cell or donor lymphocyte infusion donor (not recorded which). It is not recorded whose cells these are; they may come from a transplant donor. CDR3s include the opening cysteine and the closing phenylalanine or tryptophan. The order of the fields is V gene, CDR3 length, J gene, clone size, D gene, CDR3 DNA, CDR3 protein. D genes are given only for firm matches. Clone size is given for some rows only: seen once, a few or many times, or a class if the clone is expanded.

TRBV7-2,13,TRBJ2-3,few,.,TGTGCCAGCAGCTTAGAAAGGGCAGATACGCAGTATTTT,CASSLERADTQYF
TRBV6-2/TRBV6-3,14,TRBJ1-5,many,.,TGTGCCAGCAGTTACTCACAGGGTTTTCAGCCCCAGCATTTT,CASSYSQGFQPQHF
TRBV4-3,20,TRBJ2-7,.,.,TGCGCCAGCAGCCGCCAATTCGGAGAAGGGTTCCAAAAAAGCTCCTACGAGCAGTACTTC,CASSRQFGEGFQKSSYEQYF
TRBV7-8,11,TRBJ1-5,few,.,TGTGCCAGCGGTCGGAATTCGGCCCAGCATTTT,CASGRNSAQHF
TRBV6-5,14,TRBJ2-5,.,TRBD1,TGTGCCAGCAGCCGACAGGGCCCCCAAGAGACCCAGTACTTC,CASSRQGPQETQYF
TRBV5-6,14,TRBJ2-5,many,.,TGTGCCAGCAGCGGACAAGGCGGAGGGGAGACCCAGTACTTC,CASSGQGGGETQYF
TRBV2,13,TRBJ2-1,few,TRBD2,TGTGCCAGCAGTGAAAAGGGACTAGCAAGGCAGTTCTTC,CASSEKGLARQFF
TRBV7-3,14,TRBJ2-3,many,.,TGTGCCAGCAGCCGGGACTTGCTAGAAGATACGCAGTATTTT,CASSRDLLEDTQYF
TRBV20-1,10,TRBJ1-2,.,.,TGCAGTGCTGCGGACTATGGCTACACCTTC,CSAADYGYTF
TRBV20-1,15,TRBJ1-2,medium-sized,TRBD1,TGCAGTGCTAATCCCAGGACAGGGGGCAACTATGGCTACACCTTC,CSANPRTGGNYGYTF
TRBV5-1,17,TRBJ2-5,.,TRBD2,TGCGCCAGCAGCTTGACGACCTGGACTAGACCGAGCGAGACCCAGTACTTC,CASSLTTWTRPSETQYF
TRBV20-1,14,TRBJ2-3,few,TRBD1,TGCAGTGTGCATGGGACAGTCGTCACAGATACGCAGTATTTT,CSVHGTVVTDTQYF
TRBV6-6,15,TRBJ1-3,many,.,TGTGCCAGCAGTTTCCGACACCTCTCTGGAAACACCATATATTTT,CASSFRHLSGNTIYF
TRBV7-2,13,TRBJ2-2,.,.,TGTGCCAGCAGCTCCAGGAACACCGGGGAGCTGTTTTTT,CASSSRNTGELFF
TRBV3-1,13,TRBJ2-7,few,.,TGTGCCAGCAGCCAGCAGGGCTCCTACGAGCAGTACTTC,CASSQQGSYEQYF
TRBV28,14,TRBJ2-5,.,TRBD1,TGTGCCAGCAGTATCCAGGGGGCCGAAGAGACCCAGTACTTC,CASSIQGAEETQYF
TRBV6-5,16,TRBJ2-7,.,.,TGTGCCAGCAGTTACTCGTCAAGCCCCGGGTCCTACGAGCAGTACTTC,CASSYSSSPGSYEQYF
TRBV12-5,13,TRBJ2-1,once,TRBD2,TGTGCTAGTGGACTAGCGGGAGGCAATGAGCAGTTCTTC,CASGLAGGNEQFF
TRBV6-2/TRBV6-3,13,TRBJ2-5,.,.,TGTGCCAGCAGTCAACGATTTCAAGAGACCCAGTACTTC,CASSQRFQETQYF